The source of this TCR beta chain is a study of STAT5B mutations in CD4+ large granular lymphocyte leukemia. Regarding this clone: The antigen is unknown. The junction shows a germline mismatch at one end, possibly a read error.

Overall study findings and caveats: Compared with healthy controls (2/35), patient top clones favored TRBV06 (8/27). No patients shared main leukemic clonotypes, though 20% to 25% appeared at low frequency elsewhere.

This was a survey-level run. Profiling relied on immunoSEQ multiplex PCR, and the TCRdb table lists in-frame clones only, not all of them. Altogether tens of thousands of clones are present, approximately 84% being singletons, with the ten largest covering around 0.99%. This CDR3 has 13 residues. CDR1 SQVTM and CDR2 ANQGSEA come from the germline V gene. V and J are TRBV29-1 and TRBJ1-2, with D maybe TRBD1 (6 bases). Input material: CD4+ T cells from blood buffy coats. The sequence was obtained from a human donor in good health. The CDR3: CSVEEQGLGGYTF. Here the CDR3 DNA reads TGCAGCGTCGAAGAACAGGGCCTGGGAGGCTACACCTTC.